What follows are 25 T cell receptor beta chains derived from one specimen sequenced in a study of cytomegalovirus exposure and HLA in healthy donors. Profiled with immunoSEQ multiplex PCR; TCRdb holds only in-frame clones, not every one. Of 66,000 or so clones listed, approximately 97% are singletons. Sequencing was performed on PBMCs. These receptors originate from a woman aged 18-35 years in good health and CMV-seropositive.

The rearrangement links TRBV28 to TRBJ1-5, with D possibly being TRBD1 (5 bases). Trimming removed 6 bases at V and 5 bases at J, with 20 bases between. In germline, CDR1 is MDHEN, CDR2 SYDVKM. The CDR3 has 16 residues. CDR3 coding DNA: TGTGCCAGCAGCTCCATGTTTGATTCGGGGGATCAGCCCCAGCATTTT. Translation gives CASSSMFDSGDQPQHF.

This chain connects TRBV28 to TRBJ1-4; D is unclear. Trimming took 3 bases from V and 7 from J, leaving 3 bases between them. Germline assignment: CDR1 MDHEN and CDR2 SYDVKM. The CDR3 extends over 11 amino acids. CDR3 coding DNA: TGTGCCAGCAGTTTCTCTGAAAAACTGTTTTTT. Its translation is CASSFSEKLFF.

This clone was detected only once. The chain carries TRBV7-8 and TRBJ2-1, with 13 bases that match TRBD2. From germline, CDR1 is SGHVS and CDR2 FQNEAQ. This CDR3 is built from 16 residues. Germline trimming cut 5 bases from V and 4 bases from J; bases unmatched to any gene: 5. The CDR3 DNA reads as TGTGCCAGCAGCCCCAGGACTAGCGGGAGTTACAATGAGCAGTTCTTC. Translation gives CASSPRTSGSYNEQFF.

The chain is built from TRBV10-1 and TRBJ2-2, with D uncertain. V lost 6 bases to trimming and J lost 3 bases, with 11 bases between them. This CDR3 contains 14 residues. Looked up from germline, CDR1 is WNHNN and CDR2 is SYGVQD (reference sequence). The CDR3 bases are TGCGCCAGCAGACAGACCACGGACACCGGGGAGCTGTTTTTT. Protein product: CASRQTTDTGELFF.

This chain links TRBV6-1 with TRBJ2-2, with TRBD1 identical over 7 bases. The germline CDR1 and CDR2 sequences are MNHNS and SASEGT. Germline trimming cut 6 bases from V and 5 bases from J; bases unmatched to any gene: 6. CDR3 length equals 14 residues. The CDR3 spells CASRYRGQTGELFF. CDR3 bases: TGTGCCAGCAGGTACCGGGGACAGACCGGGGAGCTGTTTTTT.

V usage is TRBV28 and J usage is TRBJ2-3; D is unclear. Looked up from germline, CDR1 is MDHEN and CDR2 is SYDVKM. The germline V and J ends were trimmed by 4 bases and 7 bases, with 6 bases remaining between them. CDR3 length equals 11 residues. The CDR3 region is CASSSIYTQYF. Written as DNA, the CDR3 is TGTGCCAGCAGTTCTATTTATACGCAGTATTTT.

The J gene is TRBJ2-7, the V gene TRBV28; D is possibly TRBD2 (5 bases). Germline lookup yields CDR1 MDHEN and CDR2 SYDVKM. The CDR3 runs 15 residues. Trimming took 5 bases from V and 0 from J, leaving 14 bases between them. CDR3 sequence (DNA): TGTGCCAGCAGTATCGGGGTCTCGAGCTCCTACGAGCAGTACTTC. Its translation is CASSIGVSSSYEQYF.

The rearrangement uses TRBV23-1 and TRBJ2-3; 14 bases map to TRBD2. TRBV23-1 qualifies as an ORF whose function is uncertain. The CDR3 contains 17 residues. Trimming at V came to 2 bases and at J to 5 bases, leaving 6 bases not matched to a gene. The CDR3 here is CASSQRLAGGFGDTQYF. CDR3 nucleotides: TGCGCCAGCAGTCAAAGACTAGCGGGAGGGTTCGGAGATACGCAGTATTTT.

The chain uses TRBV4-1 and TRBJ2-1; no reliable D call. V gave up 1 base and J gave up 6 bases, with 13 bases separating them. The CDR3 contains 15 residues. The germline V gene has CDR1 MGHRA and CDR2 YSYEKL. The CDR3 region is CASSQVGTEFNEQFF. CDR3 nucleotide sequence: TGCGCCAGCAGCCAAGTCGGAACAGAATTCAATGAGCAGTTCTTC.

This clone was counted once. The CDR3 loop reads CAISVGQPTDTQYF. CDR3 nucleotides: TGTGCCATCAGTGTGGGACAGCCAACAGATACGCAGTATTTT. The chain couples TRBV10-3 to TRBJ2-3; 7 nucleotides align to TRBD1. Germline V gene lookup returns CDR1 ENHRY and CDR2 SYGVKD. The CDR3 extends over 14 amino acids. With V trimmed by 4 bases and J by 3 bases, 4 bases remained unmatched.

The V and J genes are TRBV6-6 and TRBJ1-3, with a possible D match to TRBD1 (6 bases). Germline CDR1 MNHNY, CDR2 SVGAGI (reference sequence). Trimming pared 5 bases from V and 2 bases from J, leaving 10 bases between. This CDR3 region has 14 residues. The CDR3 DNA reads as TGTGCCAGCAGTCCGGACAGAACTGGAAACACCATATATTTT. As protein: CASSPDRTGNTIYF.

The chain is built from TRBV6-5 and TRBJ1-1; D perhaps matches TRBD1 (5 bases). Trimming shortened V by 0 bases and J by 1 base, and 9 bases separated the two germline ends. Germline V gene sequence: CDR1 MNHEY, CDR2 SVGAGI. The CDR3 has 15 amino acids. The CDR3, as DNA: TGTGCCAGCAGTTACTCGGGGGGGACGAACACTGAAGCTTTCTTT. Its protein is CASSYSGGTNTEAFF.

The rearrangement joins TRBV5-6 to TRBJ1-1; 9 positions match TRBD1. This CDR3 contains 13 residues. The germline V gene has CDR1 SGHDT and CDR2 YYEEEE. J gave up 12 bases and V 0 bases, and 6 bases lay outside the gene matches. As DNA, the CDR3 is TGTGCCAGCAGCTTGGTAACAGGGGGCGAAACTTTCTTT. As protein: CASSLVTGGETFF.

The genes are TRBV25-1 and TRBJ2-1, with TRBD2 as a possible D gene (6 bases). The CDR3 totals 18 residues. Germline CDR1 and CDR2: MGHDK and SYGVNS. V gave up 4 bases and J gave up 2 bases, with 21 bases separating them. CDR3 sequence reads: CASSGLAPPLGPYNEQFF. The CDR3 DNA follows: TGTGCCAGCAGTGGCCTAGCGCCACCATTGGGCCCCTACAATGAGCAGTTCTTC.

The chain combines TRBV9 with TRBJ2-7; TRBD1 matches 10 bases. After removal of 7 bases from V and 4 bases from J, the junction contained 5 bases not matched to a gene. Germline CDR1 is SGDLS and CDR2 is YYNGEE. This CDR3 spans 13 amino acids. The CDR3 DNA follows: TGTGCCAGCGGTCCGGGACAGGGGTACGAGCAGTACTTC. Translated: CASGPGQGYEQYF.

In DNA form, the CDR3 reads TGTGCCAGCAGACCAAGAGGGACTAGCGTGGTACATTATACGCAGTATTTT. This encodes CASRPRGTSVVHYTQYF. The J gene is TRBJ2-3, the V gene TRBV28; TRBD2 aligns across 10 bases. The CDR3 consists of 17 residues. Germline V gene sequence: CDR1 MDHEN, CDR2 SYDVKM. Trimming at V came to 6 bases and at J to 7 bases, leaving 16 bases not matched to a gene.

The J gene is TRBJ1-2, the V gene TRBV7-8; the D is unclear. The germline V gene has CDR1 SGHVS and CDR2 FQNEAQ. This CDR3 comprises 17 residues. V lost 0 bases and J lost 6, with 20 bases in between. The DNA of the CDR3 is TGTGCCAGCAGCTTAGCGTTGATCCCCTCCGACTCTCATGGCTACACCTTC. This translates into CASSLALIPSDSHGYTF.

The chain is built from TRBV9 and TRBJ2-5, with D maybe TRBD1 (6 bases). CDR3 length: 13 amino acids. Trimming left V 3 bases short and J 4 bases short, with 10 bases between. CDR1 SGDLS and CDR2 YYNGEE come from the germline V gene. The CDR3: CASSEGHLETQYF. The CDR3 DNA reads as TGTGCCAGCAGCGAGGGACATTTAGAGACCCAGTACTTC.

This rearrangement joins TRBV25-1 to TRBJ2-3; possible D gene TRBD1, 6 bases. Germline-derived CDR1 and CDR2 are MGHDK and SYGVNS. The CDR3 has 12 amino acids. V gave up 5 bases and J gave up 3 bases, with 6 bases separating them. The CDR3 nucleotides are TGTGCCAGCAGTAGGGGGACAGATACGCAGTATTTT. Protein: CASSRGTDTQYF.

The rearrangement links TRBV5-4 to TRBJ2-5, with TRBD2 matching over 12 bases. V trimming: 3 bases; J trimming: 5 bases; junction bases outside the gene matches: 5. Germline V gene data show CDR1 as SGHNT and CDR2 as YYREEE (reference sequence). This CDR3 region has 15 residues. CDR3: CASSSPSGREETQYF. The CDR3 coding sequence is TGTGCCAGCAGCTCCCCTAGCGGGAGGGAGGAGACCCAGTACTTC.

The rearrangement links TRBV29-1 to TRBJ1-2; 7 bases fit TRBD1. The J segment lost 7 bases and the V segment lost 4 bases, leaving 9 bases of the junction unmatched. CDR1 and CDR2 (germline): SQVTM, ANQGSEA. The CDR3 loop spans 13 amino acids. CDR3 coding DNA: TGCAGCGTTGGGCCCCCGGGGACAGCTGGCTACACCTTC. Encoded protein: CSVGPPGTAGYTF.

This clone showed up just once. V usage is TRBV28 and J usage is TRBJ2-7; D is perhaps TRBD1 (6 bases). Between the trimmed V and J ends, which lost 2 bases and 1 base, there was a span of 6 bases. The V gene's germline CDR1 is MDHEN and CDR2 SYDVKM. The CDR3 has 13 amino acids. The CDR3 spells CASSLRGSYEQYF. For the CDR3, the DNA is TGTGCCAGCAGTTTAAGGGGGTCCTACGAGCAGTACTTC.

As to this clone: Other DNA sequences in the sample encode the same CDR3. CDR3 coding DNA: TGTGCCAGCAGTTTGGGGGGTTACGAGCAGTACTTC. As protein: CASSLGGYEQYF. The chain links TRBV28 to TRBJ2-7; D is perhaps TRBD2 (6 bases). The germline CDR1 and CDR2 sequences are MDHEN and SYDVKM. V was trimmed by 3 bases and J by 4 bases, leaving 7 bases between them. The CDR3 has 12 amino acids.

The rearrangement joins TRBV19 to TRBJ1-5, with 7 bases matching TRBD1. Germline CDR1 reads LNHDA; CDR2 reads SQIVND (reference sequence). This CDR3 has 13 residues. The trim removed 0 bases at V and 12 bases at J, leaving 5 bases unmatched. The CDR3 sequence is CASSIDGQDHQHF. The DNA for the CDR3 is TGTGCCAGTAGTATAGACGGACAGGATCACCAGCATTTT.

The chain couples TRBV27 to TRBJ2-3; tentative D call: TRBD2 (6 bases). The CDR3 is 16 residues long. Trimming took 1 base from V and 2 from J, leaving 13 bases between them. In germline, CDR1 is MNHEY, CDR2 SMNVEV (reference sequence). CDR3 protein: CASSLFGRGDTDTQYF. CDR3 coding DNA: TGTGCCAGCAGTTTATTTGGGCGGGGTGACACAGATACGCAGTATTTT.